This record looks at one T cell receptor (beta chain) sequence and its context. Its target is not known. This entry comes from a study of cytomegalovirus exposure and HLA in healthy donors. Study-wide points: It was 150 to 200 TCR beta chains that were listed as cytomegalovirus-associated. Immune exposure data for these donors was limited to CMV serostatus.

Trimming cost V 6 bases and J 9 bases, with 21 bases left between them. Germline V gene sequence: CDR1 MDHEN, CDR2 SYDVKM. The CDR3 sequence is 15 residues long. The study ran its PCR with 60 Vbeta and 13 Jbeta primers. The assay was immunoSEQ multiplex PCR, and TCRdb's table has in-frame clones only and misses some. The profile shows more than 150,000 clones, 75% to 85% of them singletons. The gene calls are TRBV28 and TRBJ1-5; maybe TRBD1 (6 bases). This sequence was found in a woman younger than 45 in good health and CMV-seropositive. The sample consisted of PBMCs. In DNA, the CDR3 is TGTGCCAGCAGGGGCCGGTTAGGGGGTGGTTGGCCCCAGCATTTT. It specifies CASRGRLGGGWPQHF.